This TCR beta chain comes out of a study of T-cell memory formation after mild COVID-19. TCRdb called the 5' RACE reads again in MiXCR, with one record for every CDR3 protein. The sample shows around 320,000 distinct CDR3 sequences, around 28% of them seen only once. Sequencing was performed on PBMCs or a T cell subset sorted from them (not recorded which). This TCR derives from an adult woman who had mild COVID-19 (a few samples of this study predate the infection). Cell type and time point are not known.

This CDR3 reads CASSQDPWTGNTDTQYF. The CDR3 DNA reads TGTGCCAGCAGCCAAGATCCATGGACAGGGAACACAGATACGCAGTATTTT. The chain is built from TRBV14 and TRBJ2-3; 8 bases line up with TRBD1. This CDR3 has 17 amino acids. Germline V gene sequence: CDR1 SGHDN, CDR2 FVKESK. With 0 bases clipped from V and 2 bases from J, the junction kept 7 bases outside the gene matches.